What follows are 6 T cell receptor beta chains derived from one specimen sequenced in a study of blood T cell repertoires in COVID-19. Using immunoSEQ multiplex PCR, the repertoire was profiled, and TCRdb retains in-frame clones only, with some absent. The sample has 100,000 or so clones; 80% to 90% are singletons. Sequenced sample: PBMCs or T cells enriched from blood (not recorded which). These TCRs come from a woman aged 45-65 years who had recovered from COVID-19.

Points on this clone: The junction departs from germline at one end; a sequencing error may be responsible. The V and J genes are TRBV11-3 and TRBJ2-3, with 11 bases identical to TRBD2. Germline lookup yields CDR1 SGHNT and CDR2 YENEEA. The CDR3 is made up of 13 amino acids. DNA for the CDR3: TGTGCCAGCAGTCCGACTAGCGGGGATACACAGTATTTT. This sequence encodes CASSPTSGDTQYF.

This chain connects TRBV28 to TRBJ2-6, with D perhaps TRBD1 (6 bases). The CDR3 spans 15 residues. V dropped 5 bases and J dropped 0 bases, with 8 bases sitting between them. Germline CDR1 is MDHEN and CDR2 is SYDVKM. CDR3 DNA sequence: TGTGCCAGCAGTGGGGGCCACTCTGGGGCCAACGTCCTGACTTTC. Its protein product is CASSGGHSGANVLTF. Complete variable domain (other parts from reference TRBV28 and TRBJ2-6): DVKVTQSSRYLVKRTGEKVFLECVQDMDHENMFWYRQDPGLGLRLIYFSYDVKMKEKGDIPEGYSVSREKKERFSLILESASTNQTSMYLCASSGGHSGANVLTFGAGSRLTVL.

CDR3 coding DNA: TGTGCCATCAGTGAGTCGTATCTGGCCCCCCTAGCGGGGGGGCGCGAGCAGTACTTC. It specifies CAISESYLAPLAGGREQYF. The V gene is TRBV10-3, the J gene TRBJ2-7; TRBD2 aligns across 12 bases. The ends lost 0 bases at V and 6 bases at J; junction bases unmatched: 15. The CDR3 length is 19 residues. The germline gives CDR1 ENHRY, CDR2 SYGVKD.

The chain uses TRBV27 and TRBJ2-3; 8 bases agree with TRBD2. The CDR3 consists of 14 residues. The V gene's germline CDR1 is MNHEY and CDR2 SMNVEV (reference sequence). The V and J ends lost 6 bases and 1 base, in that order; junction bases with no gene match: 3. The CDR3 coding sequence is TGTGCCAGCAGCGGGAGGGGTGGCACAGATACGCAGTATTTT. Translation: CASSGRGGTDTQYF.

The chain is built from TRBV28 and TRBJ1-4, with a tentative D call TRBD1 (5 bases). The CDR3 totals 17 residues. Germline V gives CDR1 MDHEN, CDR2 SYDVKM. Trimming took 3 bases from V and 4 from J, leaving 18 bases between them. This chain's CDR3 is CASSFLTPAGHNEKLFF. The CDR3 coding sequence is TGTGCCAGCAGTTTCCTCACCCCGGCGGGGCATAATGAAAAACTGTTTTTT.

This chain connects TRBV15 to TRBJ1-2, with a possible D match to TRBD1 (6 bases). The ends were cut back, 1 base at V and 7 bases at J, with 16 bases in the middle. Germline CDR1 reads LNHNV; CDR2 reads YYDKDF (reference sequence). This CDR3 contains 15 residues. CDR3 in DNA: TGTGCCACCAGCAGAGCCGAGTCGGGAGGGGGTGGCTACACCTTC. Its translation: CATSRAESGGGGYTF. Using reference TRBV15 and TRBJ1-2 for the parts outside the CDR3, the full variable domain is DAMVIQNPRYQVTQFGKPVTLSCSQTLNHNVMYWYQQKSSQAPKLLFHYYDKDFNNEADTPDNFQSRRPNTSFCFLDIRSPGLGDTAMYLCATSRAESGGGGYTFGSGTRLTVV.